The next 25 T cell receptor beta chains were all read from a single sample in a study of shared clonotypes between healthy human individuals. The data were produced by immunoSEQ multiplex PCR, yet TCRdb's version contains in-frame clones alone and is incomplete. This repertoire shows roughly 1.4 million clones, 98% found once; its top ten account for 0.3% to 0.45%. Material: naive CD4+ T cells sorted from blood. Subset here: CD45RA+ positively selected. These receptors all come from a man aged 25-45 years in good health.

Points on this clone: Other DNA sequences within the sample encode an identical CDR3. The V call is TRBV6-5, the J call TRBJ2-1; D is perhaps TRBD1 (5 bases). Between the trimmed V and J ends, which lost 6 bases and 4 bases, there was a span of 10 bases. CDR1 is MNHEY and CDR2 is SVGAGI in the germline V gene. The CDR3 has 13 amino acids. The CDR3 nucleotides are TGTGCCAGCAGGCGAGACAGTTACAATGAGCAGTTCTTC. Its translation is CASRRDSYNEQFF.

The J gene is TRBJ2-2, the V gene TRBV5-1; no reliable D call. Germline V gives CDR1 SGHRS, CDR2 YFSETQ. Between the trimmed V and J ends, which lost 3 bases and 7 bases, there was a span of 4 bases. The length of the CDR3 is 11 residues. Written as DNA, the CDR3 is TGCGCCAGCAGCTGGGACGGGGAGCTGTTTTTT. This sequence encodes CASSWDGELFF.

This clone was recorded once. The chain has TRBV5-1 and TRBJ1-4; D unclear. This CDR3 is 15 amino acids long. V lost 4 bases and J 5 bases, leaving 15 bases between the germline ends. CDR1 SGHRS and CDR2 YFSETQ come from the germline V gene. The DNA of the CDR3 is TGCGCCAGCAGCCAACGGAGCAATCCGAATGAAAAACTGTTTTTT. It is translated as CASSQRSNPNEKLFF.

Notes on this clone: In the same sample, other DNA sequences code for this CDR3. CDR3: CASSFTGEKLFF. The CDR3, as DNA: TGTGCCAGCAGTTTTACGGGAGAAAAACTGTTTTTT. This chain links TRBV28 with TRBJ1-4; no reliable D call. V gave up 3 bases and J gave up 8 bases, with 7 bases separating them. Germline values: CDR1 MDHEN, CDR2 SYDVKM. CDR3 size: 12 residues.

Concerning this clone itself: Other DNA sequences from this sample encode an identical CDR3 as well. The chain carries TRBV5-1 and TRBJ2-5; unclear D gene. Germline lookup yields CDR1 SGHRS and CDR2 YFSETQ. V lost 1 base and J lost 2, with 12 bases in between. This CDR3 spans 15 amino acids. The CDR3 protein is CASSLTGRSQETQYF. For the CDR3, the DNA is TGCGCCAGCAGCTTGACCGGGCGGAGTCAAGAGACCCAGTACTTC.

The V and J genes are TRBV7-8 and TRBJ1-2; D is unresolved. The V and J ends lost 1 base and 8 bases respectively, with 14 bases between them. This CDR3 is 14 amino acids long. Germline V gene sequence: CDR1 SGHVS, CDR2 FQNEAQ. Here the CDR3 reads CASSLGPPSGGYTF. CDR3 nucleotide sequence: TGTGCCAGCAGCTTAGGACCCCCCTCGGGGGGCTACACCTTC.

The CDR3 DNA reads TGTGCCTGGAGTGGTTCAGGCCAAGAGACCCAGTACTTC. Amino acid sequence: CAWSGSGQETQYF. V is TRBV30 and J is TRBJ2-5; D gene ambiguous. Trimming shortened V by 1 base and J by 1 base, and 7 bases separated the two germline ends. The CDR3 loop spans 13 amino acids. Per the germline V gene, CDR1 is GTSNPN and CDR2 is SVGIG (reference sequence).

This chain connects TRBV6-1 to TRBJ2-5; D is perhaps TRBD2 (6 bases). The germline gives CDR1 MNHNS, CDR2 SASEGT. V lost 4 bases and J 2 bases, leaving 14 bases between the germline ends. This CDR3 has 15 amino acids. The chain's CDR3 is CASSGGEFEQETQYF. CDR3 DNA sequence: TGTGCCAGCAGTGGGGGGGAGTTCGAACAAGAGACCCAGTACTTC.

This chain links TRBV5-1 with TRBJ2-5; 11 bases match TRBD1. The germline V gene has CDR1 SGHRS and CDR2 YFSETQ. The CDR3 is 16 amino acids. V was pared by 0 bases and J by 7 bases, with 8 bases of the junction left unmatched. CDR3 sequence reads: CASSLGARDRGGTQYF. DNA of the CDR3: TGCGCCAGCAGCTTGGGGGCACGGGACAGGGGGGGGACCCAGTACTTC. Supplemented by reference TRBV5-1 and TRBJ2-5, the full variable domain reads KAGVTQTPRYLIKTRGQQVTLSCSPISGHRSVSWYQQTPGQGLQFLFEYFSETQRNKGNFPGRFSGRQFSNSRSEMNVSTLELGDSALYLCASSLGARDRGGTQYFGPGTRLLVL.

The V gene is TRBV5-1, the J gene TRBJ2-1; TRBD1 might be the D (6 bases). This CDR3 contains 18 residues. The V gene's germline CDR1 is SGHRS and CDR2 YFSETQ. V dropped 3 bases and J dropped 3 bases, with 22 bases sitting between them. The CDR3: CASSWGDTGKSRYNEQFF. CDR3 nucleotides: TGCGCCAGCAGCTGGGGTGATACAGGGAAGAGTCGCTACAATGAGCAGTTCTTC.

The chain is built from TRBV5-1 and TRBJ2-2; 12 bases agree with TRBD2. CDR1 and CDR2 (germline): SGHRS, YFSETQ. This CDR3 has 16 residues. After removal of 3 bases from V and 4 bases from J, the junction contained 4 bases not matched to a gene. The CDR3: CASSSTSGSLTGELFF. CDR3 sequence (DNA): TGCGCCAGCAGCTCGACTAGCGGGAGTCTCACCGGGGAGCTGTTTTTT. Full variable domain (outside the CDR3, taken from reference TRBV5-1 and TRBJ2-2): KAGVTQTPRYLIKTRGQQVTLSCSPISGHRSVSWYQQTPGQGLQFLFEYFSETQRNKGNFPGRFSGRQFSNSRSEMNVSTLELGDSALYLCASSSTSGSLTGELFFGEGSRLTVL.

As concerns this clone: The same CDR3 also results from other DNA sequences found in this sample. This chain links TRBV10-3 with TRBJ2-7; D is ambiguous. There are 12 residues in the CDR3. V was pared by 0 bases and J by 3 bases, with 3 bases between. The germline V gene encodes CDR1 ENHRY and CDR2 SYGVKD. The CDR3 loop reads CAISESNYEQYF. In DNA form, the CDR3 reads TGTGCCATCAGTGAGTCGAACTACGAGCAGTACTTC.

This chain uses TRBV5-4 with TRBJ2-7, with D perhaps assigned TRBD1 or TRBD2 (5 bases each). V lost 2 bases to trimming and J lost 0 bases, with 12 bases between them. This CDR3 has 15 residues. Germline V CDR1 and CDR2: SGHNT, YYREEE (reference sequence). CDR3 region: CASSLNFGGSYEQYF. CDR3 DNA sequence: TGTGCCAGCAGCTTAAATTTTGGGGGCTCCTACGAGCAGTACTTC.

The gene calls are TRBV11-2 and TRBJ2-7, with 11 bases aligning to TRBD2. J lost 2 bases, V lost 7 bases, and 7 bases had no gene match. Germline loops: CDR1 SGHAT, CDR2 FQNNGV. This CDR3 comprises 15 residues. The CDR3 DNA sequence: TGTGCCAGCACCGCGGGGACTAGCGGTACCTACGAGCAGTACTTC. Its translation: CASTAGTSGTYEQYF.

This sequence joins TRBV6-4 and TRBJ2-3, with TRBD1 identical over 7 bases. J gave up 0 bases and V 5 bases, and 5 bases lay outside the gene matches. Germline V gene lookup returns CDR1 MRHNA and CDR2 SNTAGT. This CDR3 spans 15 amino acids. In DNA form, the CDR3 reads TGTGCCAGCAGTTTAGGGACAGCTAGCACAGATACGCAGTATTTT. As protein: CASSLGTASTDTQYF.

V gene TRBV7-9 combines with J gene TRBJ2-7; maybe TRBD1 (5 bases). CDR1 and CDR2 (germline): SEHNR, FQNEAQ (reference sequence). This CDR3 spans 14 amino acids. Trimming shortened V by 4 bases and J by 9 bases, and 19 bases separated the two germline ends. This CDR3 is CASSSLGPYEGQYF. CDR3 bases: TGTGCCAGCAGCTCCTTGGGGCCGTACGAAGGGCAGTACTTC.

This chain links TRBV28 with TRBJ1-1; unclear D gene. The ends were cut back, 5 bases at V and 1 base at J, with 14 bases in the middle. CDR3 length equals 15 residues. In germline, CDR1 is MDHEN, CDR2 SYDVKM. CDR3 DNA sequence: TGTGCCAGCAGTCTGCCTGGACCACCGAACACTGAAGCTTTCTTT. It is translated as CASSLPGPPNTEAFF.

This chain joins TRBV28 and TRBJ2-1; D may be TRBD1 (5 bases). Per the germline V gene, CDR1 is MDHEN and CDR2 is SYDVKM. The CDR3 is 16 residues long. V was clipped by 9 bases and J by 4 bases, with 22 bases between them. Here the CDR3 DNA reads TGTGCCAGTAGTCCCTATGGCAGGGTGCTGTACAATGAGCAGTTCTTC. This sequence encodes CASSPYGRVLYNEQFF. Looking up the rest from reference TRBV28 and TRBJ2-1 gives the full variable domain: DVKVTQSSRYLVKRTGEKVFLECVQDMDHENMFWYRQDPGLGLRLIYFSYDVKMKEKGDIPEGYSVSREKKERFSLILESASTNQTSMYLCASSPYGRVLYNEQFFGPGTRLTVL.

The chain couples TRBV27 to TRBJ1-3; the D is unclear. V was cut by 5 bases and J by 0 bases, with 14 bases left in between. This CDR3 contains 16 residues. Germline lookup yields CDR1 MNHEY and CDR2 SMNVEV (reference sequence). This CDR3 is CASSLSLLSSGNTIYF. The DNA for the CDR3 is TGTGCCAGCAGTCTTTCCCTCCTAAGCTCTGGAAACACCATATATTTT.

This chain links TRBV5-1 with TRBJ2-7; 8 bases fit TRBD2. The V gene end was trimmed by 6 bases and the J gene end by 2 bases; junction bases not matched to a gene: 7. Germline V gene sequence: CDR1 SGHRS, CDR2 YFSETQ. This CDR3 contains 14 residues. The CDR3 region is CASTLSGTAYEQYF. The CDR3 DNA sequence: TGCGCCAGCACTCTTAGCGGGACCGCCTACGAGCAGTACTTC.

The V gene is TRBV18, the J gene TRBJ2-7; no clear D gene. This CDR3 comprises 14 residues. Germline V gives CDR1 KGHSH, CDR2 LQKENI. V was pared by 2 bases and J by 2 bases, with 10 bases between. The CDR3, as DNA: TGTGCCAGCTCACCAAGACCCACCCCCTACGAGCAGTACTTC. Protein product: CASSPRPTPYEQYF.

This clone has only one observation. The rearrangement joins TRBV7-2 to TRBJ2-1; the match to TRBD2 covers 11 bases. Germline-derived CDR1 and CDR2 are SGHTA and FQGNSA. The CDR3 totals 17 residues. With V trimmed by 3 bases and J by 10 bases, 14 bases remained unmatched. Here the CDR3 reads CASSFRHSTSGREEQFF. The CDR3 DNA sequence: TGTGCCAGCAGCTTTCGTCACAGCACTAGCGGGAGAGAGGAGCAGTTCTTC.

V is TRBV9 and J is TRBJ1-1; tentatively, D is TRBD1 (5 bases). Trimming left V 0 bases short and J 1 base short, with 22 bases between. CDR3 length: 19 residues. Germline V gives CDR1 SGDLS, CDR2 YYNGEE. CDR3 loop: CASSVDPNTVQATNTEAFF. The CDR3 DNA sequence: TGTGCCAGCAGCGTAGACCCGAACACCGTACAGGCGACGAACACTGAAGCTTTCTTT. The variable domain in full, with the rest retrieved from reference TRBV9 and TRBJ1-1, is DSGVTQTPKHLITATGQRVTLRCSPRSGDLSVYWYQQSLDQGLQFLIQYYNGEERAKGNILERFSAQQFPDLHSELNLSSLELGDSALYFCASSVDPNTVQATNTEAFFGQGTRLTVV.

This clone was detected only once. This sample includes further DNA sequences coding for the same CDR3. The rearrangement uses TRBV5-1 and TRBJ1-2; D gene ambiguous. The V and J ends lost 0 bases and 3 bases respectively, with 6 bases between them. There are 13 residues in the CDR3. CDR1 SGHRS and CDR2 YFSETQ come from the germline V gene. In DNA, the CDR3 is TGCGCCAGCAGCTTGGATGGCTACTATGGCTACACCTTC. Amino acids: CASSLDGYYGYTF.

The V gene is TRBV9, the J gene TRBJ2-1; TRBD2 matches at 10 bases. The germline V gene encodes CDR1 SGDLS and CDR2 YYNGEE. There are 19 residues in the CDR3. V shed 3 bases and J 6 bases; nucleotides not matched to a gene: 18. The CDR3 region is CASSDPPPLSTSGANEQFF. The CDR3 bases are TGTGCCAGCAGCGACCCACCCCCCTTGTCTACTAGCGGGGCCAATGAGCAGTTCTTC.